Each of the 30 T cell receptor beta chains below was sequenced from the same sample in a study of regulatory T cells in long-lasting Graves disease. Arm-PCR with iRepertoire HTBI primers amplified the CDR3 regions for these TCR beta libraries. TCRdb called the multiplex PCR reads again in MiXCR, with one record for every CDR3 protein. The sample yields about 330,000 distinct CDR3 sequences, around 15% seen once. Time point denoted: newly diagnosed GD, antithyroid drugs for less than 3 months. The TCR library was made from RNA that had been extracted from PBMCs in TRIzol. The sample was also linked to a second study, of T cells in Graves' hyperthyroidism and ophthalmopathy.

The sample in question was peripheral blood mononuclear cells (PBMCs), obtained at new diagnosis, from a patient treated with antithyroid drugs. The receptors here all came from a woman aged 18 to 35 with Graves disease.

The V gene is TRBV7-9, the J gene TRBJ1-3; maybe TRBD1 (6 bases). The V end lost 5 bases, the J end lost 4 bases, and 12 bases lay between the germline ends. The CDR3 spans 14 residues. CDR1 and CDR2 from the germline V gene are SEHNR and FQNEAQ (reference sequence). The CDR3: CASSPGTYGNTIYF. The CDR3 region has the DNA TGTGCCAGCAGCCCAGGGACATACGGAAACACCATATATTTT.

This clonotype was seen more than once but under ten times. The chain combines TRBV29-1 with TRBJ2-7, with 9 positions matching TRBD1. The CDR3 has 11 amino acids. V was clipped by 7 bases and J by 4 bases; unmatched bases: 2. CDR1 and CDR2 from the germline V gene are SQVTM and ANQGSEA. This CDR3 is CSAGQGYEQYF. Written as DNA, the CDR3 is TGCAGCGCTGGACAGGGGTACGAGCAGTACTTC.

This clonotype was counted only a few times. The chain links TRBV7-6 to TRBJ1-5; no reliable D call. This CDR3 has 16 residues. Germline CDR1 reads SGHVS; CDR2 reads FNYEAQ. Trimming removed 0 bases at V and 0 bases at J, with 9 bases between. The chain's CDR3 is CASSLAGRTSNQPQHF. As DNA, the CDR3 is TGTGCCAGCAGCTTAGCGGGCAGGACTAGCAATCAGCCCCAGCATTTT.

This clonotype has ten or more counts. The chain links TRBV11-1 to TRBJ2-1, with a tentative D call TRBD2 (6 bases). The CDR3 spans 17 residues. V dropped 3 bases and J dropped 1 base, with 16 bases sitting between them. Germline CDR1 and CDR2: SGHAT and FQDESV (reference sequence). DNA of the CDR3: TGTGCCAGCAGCTTGGAAGCGAGGGGACTTTCCTACAATGAGCAGTTCTTC. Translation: CASSLEARGLSYNEQFF.

The CDR3 DNA follows: TGTGCCAGCAGTGAAACGACTAGCGGAGATTACAATGAGCAGTTCTTC. Translated, it gives CASSETTSGDYNEQFF. The V call is TRBV3-1, the J call TRBJ2-1, with TRBD2 identical over 9 bases. The CDR3 is 16 residues long. Germline assignment: CDR1 LGHDT and CDR2 YNNKEL (reference sequence). The junction had 10 bases not matched to a gene; V was cut back by 6 bases and J by 4 bases.

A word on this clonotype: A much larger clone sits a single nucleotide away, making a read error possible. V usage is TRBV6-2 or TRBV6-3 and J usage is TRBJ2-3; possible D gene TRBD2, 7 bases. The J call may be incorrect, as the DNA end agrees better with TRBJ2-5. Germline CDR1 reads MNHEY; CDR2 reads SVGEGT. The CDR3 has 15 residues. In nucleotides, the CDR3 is TGTGCCAGCAGTTCCCAACGGGGGGCTAGGGGGACCCAGTACTTC. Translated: CASSSQRGARGTQYF.

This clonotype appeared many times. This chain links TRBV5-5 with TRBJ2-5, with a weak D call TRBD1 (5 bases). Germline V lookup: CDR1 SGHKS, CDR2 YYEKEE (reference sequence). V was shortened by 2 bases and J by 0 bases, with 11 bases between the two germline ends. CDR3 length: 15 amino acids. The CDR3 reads CASSFGQGYQETQYF. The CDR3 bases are TGTGCCAGCAGCTTTGGTCAGGGATACCAAGAGACCCAGTACTTC.

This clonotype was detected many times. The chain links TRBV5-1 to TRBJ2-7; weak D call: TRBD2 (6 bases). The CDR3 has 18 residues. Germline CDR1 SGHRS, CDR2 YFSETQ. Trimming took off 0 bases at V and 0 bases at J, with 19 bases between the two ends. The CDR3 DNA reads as TGCGCCAGCAGCTTGGCCTATAGGGGCGGGACGCTCTCCTACGAGCAGTACTTC. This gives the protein CASSLAYRGGTLSYEQYF.

This chain's CDR3 is CSVDTPGDNQPQHF. CDR3 sequence (DNA): TGCAGCGTTGATACACCCGGGGACAATCAGCCCCAGCATTTT. J is TRBJ1-5 and V is TRBV29-1; D not resolved. Trimming shortened V by 3 bases and J by 3 bases, and 12 bases separated the two germline ends. CDR1 and CDR2 (germline): SQVTM, ANQGSEA. The CDR3 runs to 14 residues.

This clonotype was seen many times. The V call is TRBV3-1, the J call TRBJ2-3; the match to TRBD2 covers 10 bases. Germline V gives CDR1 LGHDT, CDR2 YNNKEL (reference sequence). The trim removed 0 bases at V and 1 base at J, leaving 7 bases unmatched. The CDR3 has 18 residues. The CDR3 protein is CASSQDVPLAGGTDTQYF. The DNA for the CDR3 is TGTGCCAGCAGCCAAGATGTACCCCTAGCGGGGGGCACAGATACGCAGTATTTT.

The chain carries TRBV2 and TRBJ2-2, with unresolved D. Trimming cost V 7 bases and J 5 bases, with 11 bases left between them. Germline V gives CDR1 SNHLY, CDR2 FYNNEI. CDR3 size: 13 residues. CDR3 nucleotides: TGTGCCAGCACCCTAGACGGTACCGGGGAGCTGTTTTTT. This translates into CASTLDGTGELFF.

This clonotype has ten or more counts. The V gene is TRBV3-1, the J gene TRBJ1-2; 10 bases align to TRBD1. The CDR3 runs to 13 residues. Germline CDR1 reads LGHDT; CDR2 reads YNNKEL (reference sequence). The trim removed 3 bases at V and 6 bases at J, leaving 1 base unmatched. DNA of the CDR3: TGTGCCAGCAGCCAGGGGACAGGGGATGGCTACACCTTC. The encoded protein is CASSQGTGDGYTF.

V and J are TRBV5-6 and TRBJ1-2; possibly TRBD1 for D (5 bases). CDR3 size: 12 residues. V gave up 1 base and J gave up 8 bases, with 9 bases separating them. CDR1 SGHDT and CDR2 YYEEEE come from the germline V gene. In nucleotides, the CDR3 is TGTGCCAGCAGCTTGCCCGGGGCCGGCTACACCTTC. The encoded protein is CASSLPGAGYTF.

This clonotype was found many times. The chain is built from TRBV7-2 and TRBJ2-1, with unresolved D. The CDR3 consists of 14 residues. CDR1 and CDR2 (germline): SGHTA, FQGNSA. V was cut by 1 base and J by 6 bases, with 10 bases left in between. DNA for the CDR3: TGTGCCAGCAGCTTAGGTCTCCGAGGCAATGAGCAGTTCTTC. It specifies CASSLGLRGNEQFF. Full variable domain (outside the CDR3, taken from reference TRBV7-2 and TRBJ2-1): GAGVSQSPSNKVTEKGKDVELRCDPISGHTALYWYRQSLGQGLEFLIYFQGNSAPDKSGLPSDRFSAERTGGSVSTLTIQRTQQEDSAVYLCASSLGLRGNEQFFGPGTRLTVL.

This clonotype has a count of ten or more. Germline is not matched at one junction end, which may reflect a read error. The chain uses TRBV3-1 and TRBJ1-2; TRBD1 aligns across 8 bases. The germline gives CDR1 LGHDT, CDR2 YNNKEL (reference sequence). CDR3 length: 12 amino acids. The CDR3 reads CASTVGTGGIAF. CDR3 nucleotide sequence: TGTGCCAGCACCGTGGGGACAGGTGGTATTGCCTTC.

DNA of the CDR3: TGTGCCTGGAGGCCGGGACAGGGGGCCGGAGATACGCAGTATTTT. Amino acid sequence: CAWRPGQGAGDTQYF. The gene calls are TRBV30 and TRBJ2-3; 12 nucleotides agree with TRBD1. V shed 3 bases and J 5 bases; nucleotides not matched to a gene: 6. Per germline, CDR1 GTSNPN and CDR2 SVGIG (reference sequence). The CDR3 totals 15 residues.

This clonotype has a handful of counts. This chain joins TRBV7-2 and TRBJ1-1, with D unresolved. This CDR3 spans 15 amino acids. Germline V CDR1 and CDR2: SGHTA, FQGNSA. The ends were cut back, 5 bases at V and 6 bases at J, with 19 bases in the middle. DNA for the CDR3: TGTGCCAGCAGCCTCTTCGTGGCAGGAGGGTCTGAAGCTTTCTTT. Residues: CASSLFVAGGSEAFF.

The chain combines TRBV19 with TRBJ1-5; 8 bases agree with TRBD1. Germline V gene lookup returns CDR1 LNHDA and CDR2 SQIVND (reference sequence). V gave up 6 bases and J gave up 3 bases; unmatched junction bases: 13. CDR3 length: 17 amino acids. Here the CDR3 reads CASSRRQGAMDNQPQHF. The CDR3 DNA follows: TGTGCCAGTAGCCGACGGCAGGGGGCAATGGACAATCAGCCCCAGCATTTT. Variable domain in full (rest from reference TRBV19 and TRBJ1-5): DGGITQSPKYLFRKEGQNVTLSCEQNLNHDAMYWYRQDPGQGLRLIYYSQIVNDFQKGDIAEGYSVSREKKESFPLTVTSAQKNPTAFYLCASSRRQGAMDNQPQHFGDGTRLSIL.

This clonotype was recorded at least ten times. The CDR3 bases are TGTGCCAGCAAACTCAGGGGCCCACTAGCGGACTACTACGAGCAGTACTTC. Protein: CASKLRGPLADYYEQYF. The V call is TRBV6-2 or TRBV6-3, the J call TRBJ2-7; 8 nucleotides align to TRBD2. Trimming cost V 7 bases and J 3 bases; bases outside gene matches: 17. CDR1 and CDR2 (germline): MNHEY, SVGEGT. CDR3 length equals 17 residues.

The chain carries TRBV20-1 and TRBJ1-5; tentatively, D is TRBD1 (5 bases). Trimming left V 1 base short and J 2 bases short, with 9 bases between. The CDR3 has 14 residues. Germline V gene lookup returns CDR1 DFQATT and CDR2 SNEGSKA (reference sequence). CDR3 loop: CSARAGNGNQPQHF. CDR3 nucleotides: TGCAGTGCTAGAGCAGGGAATGGCAATCAGCCCCAGCATTTT.

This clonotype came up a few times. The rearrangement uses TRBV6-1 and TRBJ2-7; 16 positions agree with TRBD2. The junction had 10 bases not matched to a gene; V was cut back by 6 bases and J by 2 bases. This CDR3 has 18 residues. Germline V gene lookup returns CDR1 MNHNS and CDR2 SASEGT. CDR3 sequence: CASRPPGLAGGTPYEQYF. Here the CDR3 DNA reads TGTGCCAGCAGACCTCCGGGACTAGCGGGAGGGACCCCCTACGAGCAGTACTTC.

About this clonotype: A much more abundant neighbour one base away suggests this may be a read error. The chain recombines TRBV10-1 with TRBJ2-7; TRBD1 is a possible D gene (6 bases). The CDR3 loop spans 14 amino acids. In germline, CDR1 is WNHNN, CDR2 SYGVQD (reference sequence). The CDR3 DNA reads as TGCGGCAGCAGTGATAGCAGGGGTATTCTCGAGCAGTACTTC. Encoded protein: CGSSDSRGILEQYF.

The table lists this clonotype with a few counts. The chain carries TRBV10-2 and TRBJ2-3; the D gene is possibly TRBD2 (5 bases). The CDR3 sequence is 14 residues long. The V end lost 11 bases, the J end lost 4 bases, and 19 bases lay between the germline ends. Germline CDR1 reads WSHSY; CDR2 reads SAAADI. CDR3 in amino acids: CALRAPRESDTQYF. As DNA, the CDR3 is TGCGCCTTAAGGGCCCCTCGGGAATCAGATACGCAGTATTTT.

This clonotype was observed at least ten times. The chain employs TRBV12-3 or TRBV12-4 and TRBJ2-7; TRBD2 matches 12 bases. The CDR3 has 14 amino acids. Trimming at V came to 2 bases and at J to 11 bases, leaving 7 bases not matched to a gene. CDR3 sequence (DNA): TGTGCCAGCAGTTTATCCACTAGCGGGGGGCTCAAGTACTTC. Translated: CASSLSTSGGLKYF.

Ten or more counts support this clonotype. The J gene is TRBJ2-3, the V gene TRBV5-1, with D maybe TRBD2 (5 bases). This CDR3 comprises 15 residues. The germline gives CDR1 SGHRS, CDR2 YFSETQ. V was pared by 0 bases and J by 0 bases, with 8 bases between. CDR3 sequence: CASSLAGVSTDTQYF. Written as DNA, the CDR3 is TGCGCCAGCAGCTTGGCCGGGGTCAGCACAGATACGCAGTATTTT.

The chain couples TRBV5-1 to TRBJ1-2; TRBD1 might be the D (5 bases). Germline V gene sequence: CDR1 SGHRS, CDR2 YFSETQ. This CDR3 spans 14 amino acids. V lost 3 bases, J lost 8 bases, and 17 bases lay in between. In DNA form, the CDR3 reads TGCGCCAGCAGCTCGGACCCAGGGAAGGGCGGCTACACCTTC. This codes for CASSSDPGKGGYTF.

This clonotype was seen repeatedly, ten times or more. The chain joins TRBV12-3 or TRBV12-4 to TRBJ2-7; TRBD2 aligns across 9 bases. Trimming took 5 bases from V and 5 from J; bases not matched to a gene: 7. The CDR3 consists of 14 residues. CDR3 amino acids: CASSKTSGIDEQYF. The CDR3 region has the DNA TGTGCCAGCAGTAAGACTAGCGGTATCGACGAGCAGTACTTC.

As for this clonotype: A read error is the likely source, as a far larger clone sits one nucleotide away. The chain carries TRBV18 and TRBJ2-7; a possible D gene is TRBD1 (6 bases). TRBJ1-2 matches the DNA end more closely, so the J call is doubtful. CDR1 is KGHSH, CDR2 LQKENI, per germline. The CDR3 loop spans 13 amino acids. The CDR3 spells CASSRRAGDGYTF. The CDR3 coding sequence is TGTGCCAGCTCACGCCGGGCAGGGGATGGCTACACCTTC.

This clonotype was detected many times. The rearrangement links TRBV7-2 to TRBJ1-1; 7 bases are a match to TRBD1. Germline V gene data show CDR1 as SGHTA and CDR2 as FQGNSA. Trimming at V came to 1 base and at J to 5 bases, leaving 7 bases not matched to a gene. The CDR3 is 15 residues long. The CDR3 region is CASSLGRGLRTEAFF. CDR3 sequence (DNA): TGTGCCAGCAGCTTAGGAAGGGGGCTTCGGACTGAAGCTTTCTTT.

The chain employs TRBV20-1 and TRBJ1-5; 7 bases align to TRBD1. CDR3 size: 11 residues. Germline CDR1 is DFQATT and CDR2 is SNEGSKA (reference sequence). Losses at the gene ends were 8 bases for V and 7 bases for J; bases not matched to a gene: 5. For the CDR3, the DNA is TGCAGTCAAGGGGGCAGCCAGCCCCAGCATTTT. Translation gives CSQGGSQPQHF.